The 21 T cell receptor beta chains below all came from one sample that was sequenced in a study of blood T cell repertoires in COVID-19. Here immunoSEQ multiplex PCR was the method, and the copy in TCRdb shows in-frame clones only, minus some. The table records more than 95,000 clones, roughly 82% of them present only once. The sample consisted of peripheral blood. These receptors were collected from a human donor in a cohort sampled during active COVID-19.

CDR3 nucleotides: TGTGCCAGCAGCATGCAGGGGAACACTGAAGCTTTCTTT. It yields the protein CASSMQGNTEAFF. This rearrangement joins TRBV6-5 to TRBJ1-1, with D perhaps matching TRBD1 (5 bases). The CDR3 runs to 13 residues. CDR1 is MNHEY and CDR2 is SVGAGI in the germline V gene. Trimming removed 6 bases at V and 1 base at J, with 9 bases between.

The chain is built from TRBV19 and TRBJ1-1; 8 bases are shared with TRBD1. CDR1 and CDR2 from the germline V gene are LNHDA and SQIVND (reference sequence). The J segment lost 4 bases and the V segment lost 4 bases, leaving 5 bases of the junction unmatched. CDR3 length: 14 amino acids. The CDR3 here is CASSRQGSRTEAFF. The CDR3 coding sequence is TGTGCCAGTAGTAGACAGGGGAGTCGCACTGAAGCTTTCTTT.

The V gene is TRBV28, the J gene TRBJ2-7; no definite D call. This CDR3 has 11 residues. Trimming cost V 8 bases and J 6 bases, with 11 bases left between them. The germline CDR1 and CDR2 sequences are MDHEN and SYDVKM. CDR3 amino acids: CASRYFFEQYF. The CDR3 DNA reads TGTGCCAGCCGCTACTTTTTCGAGCAGTACTTC.

This chain joins TRBV19 and TRBJ1-5, with a tentative D call TRBD1 (5 bases). The CDR3 spans 16 residues. Trimming pared 3 bases from V and 5 bases from J, leaving 17 bases between. Germline-derived CDR1 and CDR2 are LNHDA and SQIVND (reference sequence). CDR3 DNA sequence: TGTGCCAGTAGTATTGCGCAGACAGTTACCTATCAGCCCCAGCATTTT. It encodes CASSIAQTVTYQPQHF. Based on the CDR3 plus reference TRBV19 and TRBJ1-5, the full variable domain is DGGITQSPKYLFRKEGQNVTLSCEQNLNHDAMYWYRQDPGQGLRLIYYSQIVNDFQKGDIAEGYSVSREKKESFPLTVTSAQKNPTAFYLCASSIAQTVTYQPQHFGDGTRLSIL.

This clone was seen a single time. The chain couples TRBV6-5 to TRBJ2-1; the match to TRBD1 covers 8 bases. There are 15 residues in the CDR3. Germline V gives CDR1 MNHEY, CDR2 SVGAGI. The trim removed 6 bases at V and 6 bases at J, leaving 10 bases unmatched. The CDR3 DNA reads as TGTGCCAGCAGCAACGGGCAGGGGGCGCTCAATGAGCAGTTCTTC. Amino acids: CASSNGQGALNEQFF.

The chain joins TRBV10-1 to TRBJ1-1; possibly TRBD1 for D (6 bases). CDR3 length: 16 amino acids. V lost 0 bases and J 5 bases, leaving 16 bases between the germline ends. Germline V CDR1 and CDR2: WNHNN, SYGVQD (reference sequence). Here the CDR3 DNA reads TGCGCCAGCAGTGAGTCTCTGGGGGCGGGTAGGACTGAAGCTTTCTTT. Its translation: CASSESLGAGRTEAFF.

The rearrangement joins TRBV19 to TRBJ2-1; D ambiguous. Germline CDR1 reads LNHDA; CDR2 reads SQIVND (reference sequence). The CDR3 is made up of 17 amino acids. V dropped 6 bases and J dropped 5 bases, with 23 bases sitting between them. The CDR3 DNA reads as TGTGCCAGTAGAACCACCCAAACCTATACCCTCAACAATGAGCAGTTCTTC. Protein product: CASRTTQTYTLNNEQFF.

This clone was recorded a few times. This sequence joins TRBV28 and TRBJ2-7; TRBD1 matches 7 bases. Germline V gene lookup returns CDR1 MDHEN and CDR2 SYDVKM. This CDR3 comprises 14 residues. V gave up 6 bases and J gave up 0 bases; unmatched junction bases: 5. The CDR3 protein is CASRRTGISYEQYF. As DNA, the CDR3 is TGTGCCAGCAGACGGACAGGCATCTCCTACGAGCAGTACTTC.

The V and J genes are TRBV9 and TRBJ1-3; weak D call: TRBD1 (5 bases). With 1 base removed from V and 4 bases from J, the gap between germline ends came to 9 bases. Germline values: CDR1 SGDLS, CDR2 YYNGEE. The CDR3 length is 14 residues. As DNA, the CDR3 is TGTGCCAGCAGCGTATCGGGGGTCGGAAACACCATATATTTT. It translates to CASSVSGVGNTIYF.

The chain recombines TRBV19 with TRBJ1-1; 11 bases map to TRBD1. Losses at the gene ends were 5 bases for V and 4 bases for J; bases not matched to a gene: 12. Germline CDR1 is LNHDA and CDR2 is SQIVND (reference sequence). The CDR3 is made up of 17 amino acids. CDR3 DNA sequence: TGTGCCAGTAGTCTCAGGACAGGGGGCGCGGCGGGCACTGAAGCTTTCTTT. As protein: CASSLRTGGAAGTEAFF.

The V and J genes are TRBV7-2 and TRBJ2-1, with TRBD2 as a possible D gene (5 bases). V lost 5 bases to trimming and J lost 4 bases, with 18 bases between them. Germline V gene data show CDR1 as SGHTA and CDR2 as FQGNSA. The CDR3 has 16 residues. In nucleotides, the CDR3 is TGTGCCAGCAGCGTCAAACTAGGTGTCTCATACAATGAGCAGTTCTTC. This encodes CASSVKLGVSYNEQFF.

The chain uses TRBV29-1 and TRBJ1-4; possible D gene TRBD1, 5 bases. The CDR3 totals 13 residues. Germline lookup yields CDR1 SQVTM and CDR2 ANQGSEA. The V gene lost 7 bases and the J gene lost 3 bases, with 12 bases spanning the gap. The CDR3 protein is CSGRGSANEKLFF. DNA for the CDR3: TGCAGCGGACGGGGGTCGGCTAATGAAAAACTGTTTTTT.

This chain connects TRBV6-2 or TRBV6-3 to TRBJ1-2; D remains unclear. Germline V gene sequence: CDR1 MNHEY, CDR2 SVGEGT. Between the trimmed V and J ends, which lost 4 bases and 7 bases, there was a span of 16 bases. There are 14 residues in the CDR3. In DNA form, the CDR3 reads TGTGCCAGCAGTTCAATGGCCCTGAGGCGTGGCTACACCTTC. This sequence encodes CASSSMALRRGYTF.

V is TRBV5-6 and J is TRBJ2-7; no clear D gene. Trimming took off 0 bases at V and 3 bases at J, with 10 bases between the two ends. This CDR3 is 14 amino acids long. Germline V CDR1 and CDR2: SGHDT, YYEEEE. The CDR3 region has the DNA TGTGCCAGCAGCTTGGGACTTGAAGTCTACGAGCAGTACTTC. It yields the protein CASSLGLEVYEQYF.

The chain is built from TRBV6-2 or TRBV6-3 and TRBJ2-5, with D possibly TRBD1 on 6 matching bases. Germline loops: CDR1 MNHEY, CDR2 SVGEGT. The CDR3 runs 18 residues. V dropped 0 bases and J dropped 1 base, with 18 bases sitting between them. This CDR3 reads CASSYSRAKQGSQETQYF. The CDR3 nucleotides are TGTGCCAGCAGTTACTCCCGGGCCAAACAGGGAAGCCAAGAGACCCAGTACTTC.

The J gene is TRBJ1-1, the V gene TRBV28; tentative D call: TRBD1 (6 bases). CDR1 and CDR2 from the germline V gene are MDHEN and SYDVKM. This CDR3 is built from 14 residues. V was cut by 5 bases and J by 1 base, with 11 bases left in between. The CDR3 sequence is CASSRGHQNTEAFF. In nucleotides, the CDR3 is TGTGCCAGCAGTCGGGGACACCAGAACACTGAAGCTTTCTTT.

The chain uses TRBV6-5 and TRBJ1-5; possible D gene TRBD1, 6 bases. Germline V lookup: CDR1 MNHEY, CDR2 SVGAGI. Trimming cost V 5 bases and J 5 bases, with 16 bases left between them. The length of the CDR3 is 15 residues. CDR3: CASSPLSTGHQPQHF. The CDR3 DNA reads TGTGCCAGCAGTCCCTTATCCACAGGGCATCAGCCCCAGCATTTT.

The chain links TRBV7-9 to TRBJ2-1; the match to TRBD2 covers 7 bases. V shed 5 bases and J 6 bases; nucleotides not matched to a gene: 10. CDR1 and CDR2 (germline): SEHNR, FQNEAQ (reference sequence). This CDR3 spans 15 amino acids. The CDR3 nucleotides read TGTGCCAGCAGCCGCCAGCTAGCGGATATCAATGAGCAGTTCTTC. Residues: CASSRQLADINEQFF.

This chain connects TRBV2 to TRBJ1-1; 8 bases line up with TRBD1. Germline CDR1 reads SNHLY; CDR2 reads FYNNEI. The V gene end was trimmed by 2 bases and the J gene end by 1 base; junction bases not matched to a gene: 3. This CDR3 region has 15 residues. This chain's CDR3 is CASSELGQGNTEAFF. The DNA of the CDR3 is TGTGCCAGCAGTGAATTAGGACAGGGGAACACTGAAGCTTTCTTT.

The J gene is TRBJ2-7, the V gene TRBV7-9; D uncertain. V was pared by 5 bases and J by 4 bases, with 15 bases between. The germline V gene has CDR1 SEHNR and CDR2 FQNEAQ (reference sequence). There are 14 residues in the CDR3. CDR3 residues: CASSQSWSQYEQYF. The DNA for the CDR3 is TGTGCCAGCAGCCAATCCTGGAGCCAATACGAGCAGTACTTC.

The chain couples TRBV7-9 to TRBJ2-2; a weak D match, TRBD2 (5 bases). V was pared by 5 bases and J by 7 bases, with 11 bases between. Germline CDR1 SEHNR, CDR2 FQNEAQ (reference sequence). The CDR3 totals 13 residues. The DNA for the CDR3 is TGTGCCAGCAGCCCACGAGAGGGCGGGGAGCTGTTTTTT. It specifies CASSPREGGELFF.